The T cell receptor (beta chain) under discussion was sequenced for a study of a mutant IDH1 vaccine in newly diagnosed glioma. Whole-study context: Each patient was administered eight vaccinations, scheduled in weeks 1, 3, 5, 7, 11, 15, 19 and 23.

Indicated time point: week 23, last vaccination. Vaccination comprised doses that each held 300 ug of mutant IDH1 20-mer peptide, plus topical imiquimod. Assay: immunoSEQ multiplex PCR; the TCRdb copy retains only in-frame clones and omits some. The sample lists approximately 81,000 clones, 85% occurring once. Per the germline V gene, CDR1 is SGHTA and CDR2 is FQGTGA. V shed 2 bases and J shed 2 bases, with 12 bases lying between them. The CDR3 spans 15 residues. Notes on the study in general: Seemingly, top peripheral T cell clonotype changes bore no relation to pseudoprogression.

Remarks on this clone: Antigen specificity is unknown.

Sequences were derived from PBMCs, sampled from a glioma patient whose treatment included an IDH1 peptide vaccine. The genes are TRBV7-3 and TRBJ1-1; D is undetermined. This TCR was recovered from a young man with glioma. Some clones in this sample may be carry-over from other donors' samples. The CDR3 region is CASSLQPPPNTEAFF. The CDR3 DNA reads as TGTGCCAGCAGCTTACAACCCCCGCCCAACACTGAAGCTTTCTTT.